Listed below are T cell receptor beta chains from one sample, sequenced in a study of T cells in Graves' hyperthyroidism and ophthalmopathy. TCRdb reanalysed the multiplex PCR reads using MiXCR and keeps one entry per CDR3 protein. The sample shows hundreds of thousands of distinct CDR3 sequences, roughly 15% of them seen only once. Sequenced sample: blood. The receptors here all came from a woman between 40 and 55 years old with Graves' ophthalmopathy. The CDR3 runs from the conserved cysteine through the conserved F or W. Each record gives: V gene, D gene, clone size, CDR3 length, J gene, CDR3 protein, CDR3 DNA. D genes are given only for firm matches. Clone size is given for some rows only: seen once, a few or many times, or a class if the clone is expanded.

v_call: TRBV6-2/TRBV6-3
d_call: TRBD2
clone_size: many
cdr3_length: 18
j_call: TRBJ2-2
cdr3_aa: CASTFLAGANDEAGELFF
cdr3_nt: TGTGCCAGCACGTTTCTAGCGGGAGCTAACGACGAGGCCGGGGAGCTGTTTTTT

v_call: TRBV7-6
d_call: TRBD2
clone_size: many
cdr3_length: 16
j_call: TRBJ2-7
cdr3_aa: CASSLAPGTSGREQYF
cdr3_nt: TGTGCCAGCAGCTTAGCTCCCGGGACTAGCGGGAGGGAGCAGTACTTC

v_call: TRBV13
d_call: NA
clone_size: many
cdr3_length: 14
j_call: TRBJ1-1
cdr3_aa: CASSLEGYYTEAFF
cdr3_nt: TGTGCCAGCAGCTTAGAGGGTTATTACACTGAAGCTTTCTTT

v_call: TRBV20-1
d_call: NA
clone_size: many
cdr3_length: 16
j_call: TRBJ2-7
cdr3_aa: CSARVVAAGSFYEQYF
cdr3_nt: TGCAGTGCTAGAGTGGTGGCGGCGGGAAGCTTCTACGAGCAGTACTTC

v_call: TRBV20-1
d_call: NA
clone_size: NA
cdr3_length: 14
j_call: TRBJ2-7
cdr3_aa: CSATGTKVFHEQYF
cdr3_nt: TGCAGTGCTACCGGGACAAAGGTCTTCCACGAGCAGTACTTC

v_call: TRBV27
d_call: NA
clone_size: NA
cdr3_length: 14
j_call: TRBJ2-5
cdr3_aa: CASSLRGPGETQYF
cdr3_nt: TGTGCCAGCAGTTTGCGGGGGCCCGGAGAGACCCAGTACTTC

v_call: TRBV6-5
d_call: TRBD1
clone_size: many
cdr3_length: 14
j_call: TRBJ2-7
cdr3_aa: CASNSGTGSYEQYF
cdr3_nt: TGTGCCAGCAATTCCGGGACAGGGAGTTACGAGCAGTACTTC

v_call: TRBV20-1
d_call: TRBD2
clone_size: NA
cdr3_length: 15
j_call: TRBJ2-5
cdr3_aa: CSAGTSGNSQETQYF
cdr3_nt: TGCAGTGCCGGGACTAGCGGGAACTCACAAGAGACCCAGTACTTC

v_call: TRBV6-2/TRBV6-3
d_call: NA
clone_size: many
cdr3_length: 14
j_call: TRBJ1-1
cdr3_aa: CASSYSASGTEAFF
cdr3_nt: TGTGCCAGCAGTTACTCGGCCTCGGGCACTGAAGCTTTCTTT

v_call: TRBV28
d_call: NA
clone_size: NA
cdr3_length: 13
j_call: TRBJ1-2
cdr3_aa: CATQGDRNYGYTF
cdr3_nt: TGTGCCACCCAGGGAGACCGCAACTATGGCTACACCTTC

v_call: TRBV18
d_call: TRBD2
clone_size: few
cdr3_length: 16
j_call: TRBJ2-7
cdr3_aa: CASSPPGSGISYEQYF
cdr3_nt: TGTGCCAGCTCACCCCCGGGTAGCGGGATCTCCTACGAGCAGTACTTC

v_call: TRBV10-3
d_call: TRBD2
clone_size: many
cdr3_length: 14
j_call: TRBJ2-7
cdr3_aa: CATSESGLAYEQYF
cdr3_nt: TGTGCCACCAGTGAGTCGGGACTAGCCTACGAGCAGTACTTC

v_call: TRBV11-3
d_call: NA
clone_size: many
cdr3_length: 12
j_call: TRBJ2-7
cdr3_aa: CASSLEYYEQYF
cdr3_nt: TGTGCCAGCAGCTTAGAATACTACGAGCAGTACTTC

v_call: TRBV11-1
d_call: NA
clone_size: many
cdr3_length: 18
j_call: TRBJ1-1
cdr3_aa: CASSLTVGDRSQSTEAFF
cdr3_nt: TGTGCCAGCAGCCTGACGGTAGGAGACAGGTCTCAGAGCACTGAAGCTTTCTTT

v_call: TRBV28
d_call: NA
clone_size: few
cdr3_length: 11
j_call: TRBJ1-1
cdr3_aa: CASSLWGRAFF
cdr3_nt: TGTGCCAGCAGTTTGTGGGGGCGAGCTTTCTTT

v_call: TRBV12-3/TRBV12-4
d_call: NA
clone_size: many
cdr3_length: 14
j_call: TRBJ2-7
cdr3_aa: CASSQNRNTYEQYF
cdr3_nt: TGTGCCAGCAGTCAAAACAGGAATACCTACGAGCAGTACTTC

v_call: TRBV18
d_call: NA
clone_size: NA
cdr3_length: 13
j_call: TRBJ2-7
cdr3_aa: CASSPPAGDEQYF
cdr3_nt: TGTGCCAGCTCACCACCGGCAGGGGACGAGCAGTACTTC

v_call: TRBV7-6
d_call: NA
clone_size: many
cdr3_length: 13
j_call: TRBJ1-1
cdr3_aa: CASSLALSDEAFF
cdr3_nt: TGTGCCAGCAGCTTAGCGCTGAGCGATGAAGCTTTCTTT

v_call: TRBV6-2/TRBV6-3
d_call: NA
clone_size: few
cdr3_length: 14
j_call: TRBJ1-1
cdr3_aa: CASGTGTTNTEAFF
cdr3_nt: TGTGCCAGCGGTACCGGGACAACGAACACTGAAGCTTTCTTT

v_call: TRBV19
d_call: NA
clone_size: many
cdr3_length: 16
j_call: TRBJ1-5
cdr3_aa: CASSINRVGGNQPQHF
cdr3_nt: TGTGCCAGTAGTATCAACAGGGTAGGAGGCAATCAGCCCCAGCATTTT

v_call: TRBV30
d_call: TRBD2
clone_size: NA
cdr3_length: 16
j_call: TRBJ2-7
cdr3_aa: CAWSVRWTSPTYEQYF
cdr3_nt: TGTGCCTGGAGTGTAAGGTGGACTAGCCCGACTTACGAGCAGTACTTC

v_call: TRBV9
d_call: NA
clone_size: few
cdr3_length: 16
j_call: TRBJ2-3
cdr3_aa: CASSVGVTGRSDTQYF
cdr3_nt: TGTGCCAGCAGCGTAGGAGTAACGGGGAGGTCAGATACGCAGTATTTT

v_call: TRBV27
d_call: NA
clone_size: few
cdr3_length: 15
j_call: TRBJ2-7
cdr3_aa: CASANLQGRSYEQYF
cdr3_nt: TGTGCCAGCGCCAACCTACAGGGCCGCTCCTACGAGCAGTACTTC

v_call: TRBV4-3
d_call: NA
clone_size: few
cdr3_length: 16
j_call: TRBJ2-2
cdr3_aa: CASSQDWTEYTGELFF
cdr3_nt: TGCGCCAGCAGCCAAGATTGGACAGAATACACCGGGGAGCTGTTTTTT

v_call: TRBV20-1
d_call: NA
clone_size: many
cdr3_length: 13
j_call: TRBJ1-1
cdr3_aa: CSAREPSDTEAFF
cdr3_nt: TGCAGTGCTAGAGAACCCTCCGACACTGAAGCTTTCTTT

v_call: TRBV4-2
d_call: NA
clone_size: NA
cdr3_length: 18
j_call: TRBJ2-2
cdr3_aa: CASSQAPGQRVPYGELFF
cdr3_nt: TGTGCCAGCAGCCAGGCTCCGGGACAGCGGGTTCCCTACGGGGAGCTGTTTTTT

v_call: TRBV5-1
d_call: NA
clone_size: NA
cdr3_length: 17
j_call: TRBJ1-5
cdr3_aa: CASSLAKAGVRSQPQHF
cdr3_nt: TGCGCCAGCAGCTTGGCCAAGGCAGGGGTTAGGAGTCAGCCCCAGCATTTT

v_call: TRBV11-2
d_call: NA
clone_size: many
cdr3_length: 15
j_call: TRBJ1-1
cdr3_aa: CASSLGGVGDTEAFF
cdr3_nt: TGTGCCAGCAGCTTAGGAGGGGTAGGGGACACTGAAGCTTTCTTT

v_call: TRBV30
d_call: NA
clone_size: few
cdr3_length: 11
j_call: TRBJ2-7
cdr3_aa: CAWSMGREQYF
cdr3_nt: TGTGCCTGGAGTATGGGGAGGGAGCAGTACTTC

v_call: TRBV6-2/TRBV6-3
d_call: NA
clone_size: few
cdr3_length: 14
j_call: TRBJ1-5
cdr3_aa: CASSYFTGDQPQHF
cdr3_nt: TGTGCCAGCAGTTACTTTACGGGGGATCAGCCCCAGCATTTT

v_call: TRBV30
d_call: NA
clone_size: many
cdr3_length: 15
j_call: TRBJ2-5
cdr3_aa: CAWSVSRLPQETQYF
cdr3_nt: TGTGCCTGGAGTGTTTCGAGACTACCGCAAGAGACCCAGTACTTC

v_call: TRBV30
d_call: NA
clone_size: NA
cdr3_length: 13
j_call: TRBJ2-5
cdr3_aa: CAWRVGGQETQYF
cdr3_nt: TGTGCCTGGAGGGTGGGGGGCCAAGAGACCCAGTACTTC

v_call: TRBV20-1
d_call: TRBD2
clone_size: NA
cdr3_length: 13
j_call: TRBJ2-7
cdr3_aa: CSASVSGLYEQYF
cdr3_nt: TGCAGTGCTAGTGTTAGCGGGTTATACGAGCAGTACTTC

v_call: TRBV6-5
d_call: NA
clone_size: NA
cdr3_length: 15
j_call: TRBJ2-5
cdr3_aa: CASSFRQRQQETQYF
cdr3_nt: TGTGCCAGCAGTTTCCGACAGAGACAACAAGAGACCCAGTACTTC

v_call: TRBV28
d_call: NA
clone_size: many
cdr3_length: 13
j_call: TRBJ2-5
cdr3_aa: CASMKGRQETQYF
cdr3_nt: TGTGCCAGCATGAAGGGGCGCCAAGAGACCCAGTACTTC

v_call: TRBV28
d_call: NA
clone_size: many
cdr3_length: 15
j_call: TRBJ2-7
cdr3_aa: CASSPQGDWSYEQYF
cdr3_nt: TGTGCCAGCAGTCCCCAGGGAGATTGGTCCTACGAGCAGTACTTC

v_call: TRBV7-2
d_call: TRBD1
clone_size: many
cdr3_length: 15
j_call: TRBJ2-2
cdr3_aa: CASSRGTGEFRELFF
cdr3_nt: TGTGCCAGCAGCCGTGGGACAGGGGAATTTCGGGAGCTGTTTTTT

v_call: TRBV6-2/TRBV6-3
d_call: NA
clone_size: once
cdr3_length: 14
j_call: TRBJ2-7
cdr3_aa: CASSRGDNSYEQYF
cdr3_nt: TGTGCCAGCAGTCGAGGGGACAACTCCTACGAGCAGTACTTC

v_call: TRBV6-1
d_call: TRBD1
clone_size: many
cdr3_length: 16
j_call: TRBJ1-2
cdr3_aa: CASSQKPRGMGYGYTF
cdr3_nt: TGTGCCAGCAGTCAAAAACCCAGGGGGATGGGCTATGGCTACACCTTC

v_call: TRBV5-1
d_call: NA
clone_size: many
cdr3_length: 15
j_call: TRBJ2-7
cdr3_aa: CASSLRGQLLYEQYF
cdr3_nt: TGCGCCAGCAGCTTGAGGGGACAACTTCTGTACGAGCAGTACTTC

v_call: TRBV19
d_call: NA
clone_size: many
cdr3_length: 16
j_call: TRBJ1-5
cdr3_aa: CASSTSGHPTDQPQHF
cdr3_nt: TGTGCCAGTAGTACCTCGGGACATCCAACCGACCAGCCCCAGCATTTT

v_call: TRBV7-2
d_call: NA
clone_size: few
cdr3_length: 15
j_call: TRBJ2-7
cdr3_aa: CASSLMQGFLYEQYF
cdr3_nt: TGTGCCAGCAGCTTAATGCAGGGGTTTCTATACGAGCAGTACTTC

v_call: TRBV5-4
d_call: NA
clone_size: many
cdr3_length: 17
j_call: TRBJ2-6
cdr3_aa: CASSLAAPGTGANVLTF
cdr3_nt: TGTGCCAGCAGCTTGGCGGCTCCAGGGACTGGGGCCAACGTCCTGACTTTC

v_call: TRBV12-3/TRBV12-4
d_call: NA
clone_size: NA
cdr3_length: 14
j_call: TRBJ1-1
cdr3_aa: CASSPTGQFAEAFF
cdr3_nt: TGTGCCAGCAGTCCGACCGGACAGTTCGCTGAAGCTTTCTTT

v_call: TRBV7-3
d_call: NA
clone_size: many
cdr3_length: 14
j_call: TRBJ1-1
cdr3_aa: CASSLGVMDTEAFF
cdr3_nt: TGTGCCAGCAGCCTCGGGGTGATGGACACTGAAGCTTTCTTT

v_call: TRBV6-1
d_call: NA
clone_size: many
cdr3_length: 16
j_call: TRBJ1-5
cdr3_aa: CASSERGVYSNQPQHF
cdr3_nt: TGTGCCAGCAGTGAACGGGGGGTCTATAGCAATCAGCCCCAGCATTTT

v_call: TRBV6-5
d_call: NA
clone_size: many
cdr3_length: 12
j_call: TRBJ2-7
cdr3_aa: CASSLGVSEQYF
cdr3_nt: TGTGCCAGCAGTTTGGGGGTTTCCGAGCAGTACTTC

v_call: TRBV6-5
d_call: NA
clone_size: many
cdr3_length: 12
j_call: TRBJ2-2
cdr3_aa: CASSYAVGELFF
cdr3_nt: TGTGCCAGCAGTTACGCGGTCGGGGAGCTGTTTTTT

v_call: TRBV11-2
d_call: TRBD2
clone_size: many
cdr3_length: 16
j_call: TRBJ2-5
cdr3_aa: CASSPGLAGIQETQYF
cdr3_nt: TGTGCCAGCAGCCCGGGACTAGCGGGGATACAAGAGACCCAGTACTTC

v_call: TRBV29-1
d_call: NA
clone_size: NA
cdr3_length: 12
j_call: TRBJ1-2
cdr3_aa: CSVVKVQDGYTF
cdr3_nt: TGCAGCGTTGTAAAGGTCCAGGATGGCTACACCTTC

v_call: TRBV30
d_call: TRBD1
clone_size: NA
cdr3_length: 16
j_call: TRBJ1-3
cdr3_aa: CAWKGTGAFSGNTIYF
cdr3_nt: TGTGCCTGGAAGGGGACAGGGGCCTTCTCTGGAAACACCATATATTTT

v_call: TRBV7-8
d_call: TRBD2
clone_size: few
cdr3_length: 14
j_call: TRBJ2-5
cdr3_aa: CASSLSLARETQYF
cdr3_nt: TGTGCCAGCAGCTTATCACTAGCGCGTGAGACCCAGTACTTC

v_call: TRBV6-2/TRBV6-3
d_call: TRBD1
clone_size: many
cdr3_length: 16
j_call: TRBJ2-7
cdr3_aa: CASTHRPGQGTYEQYF
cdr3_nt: TGTGCCAGCACCCACCGGCCGGGACAGGGAACCTACGAGCAGTACTTC

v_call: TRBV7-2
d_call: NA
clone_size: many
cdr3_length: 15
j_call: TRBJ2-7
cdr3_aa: CASSLDGGNVREQYF
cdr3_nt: TGTGCCAGCAGCTTAGACGGCGGGAATGTGAGGGAGCAGTACTTC